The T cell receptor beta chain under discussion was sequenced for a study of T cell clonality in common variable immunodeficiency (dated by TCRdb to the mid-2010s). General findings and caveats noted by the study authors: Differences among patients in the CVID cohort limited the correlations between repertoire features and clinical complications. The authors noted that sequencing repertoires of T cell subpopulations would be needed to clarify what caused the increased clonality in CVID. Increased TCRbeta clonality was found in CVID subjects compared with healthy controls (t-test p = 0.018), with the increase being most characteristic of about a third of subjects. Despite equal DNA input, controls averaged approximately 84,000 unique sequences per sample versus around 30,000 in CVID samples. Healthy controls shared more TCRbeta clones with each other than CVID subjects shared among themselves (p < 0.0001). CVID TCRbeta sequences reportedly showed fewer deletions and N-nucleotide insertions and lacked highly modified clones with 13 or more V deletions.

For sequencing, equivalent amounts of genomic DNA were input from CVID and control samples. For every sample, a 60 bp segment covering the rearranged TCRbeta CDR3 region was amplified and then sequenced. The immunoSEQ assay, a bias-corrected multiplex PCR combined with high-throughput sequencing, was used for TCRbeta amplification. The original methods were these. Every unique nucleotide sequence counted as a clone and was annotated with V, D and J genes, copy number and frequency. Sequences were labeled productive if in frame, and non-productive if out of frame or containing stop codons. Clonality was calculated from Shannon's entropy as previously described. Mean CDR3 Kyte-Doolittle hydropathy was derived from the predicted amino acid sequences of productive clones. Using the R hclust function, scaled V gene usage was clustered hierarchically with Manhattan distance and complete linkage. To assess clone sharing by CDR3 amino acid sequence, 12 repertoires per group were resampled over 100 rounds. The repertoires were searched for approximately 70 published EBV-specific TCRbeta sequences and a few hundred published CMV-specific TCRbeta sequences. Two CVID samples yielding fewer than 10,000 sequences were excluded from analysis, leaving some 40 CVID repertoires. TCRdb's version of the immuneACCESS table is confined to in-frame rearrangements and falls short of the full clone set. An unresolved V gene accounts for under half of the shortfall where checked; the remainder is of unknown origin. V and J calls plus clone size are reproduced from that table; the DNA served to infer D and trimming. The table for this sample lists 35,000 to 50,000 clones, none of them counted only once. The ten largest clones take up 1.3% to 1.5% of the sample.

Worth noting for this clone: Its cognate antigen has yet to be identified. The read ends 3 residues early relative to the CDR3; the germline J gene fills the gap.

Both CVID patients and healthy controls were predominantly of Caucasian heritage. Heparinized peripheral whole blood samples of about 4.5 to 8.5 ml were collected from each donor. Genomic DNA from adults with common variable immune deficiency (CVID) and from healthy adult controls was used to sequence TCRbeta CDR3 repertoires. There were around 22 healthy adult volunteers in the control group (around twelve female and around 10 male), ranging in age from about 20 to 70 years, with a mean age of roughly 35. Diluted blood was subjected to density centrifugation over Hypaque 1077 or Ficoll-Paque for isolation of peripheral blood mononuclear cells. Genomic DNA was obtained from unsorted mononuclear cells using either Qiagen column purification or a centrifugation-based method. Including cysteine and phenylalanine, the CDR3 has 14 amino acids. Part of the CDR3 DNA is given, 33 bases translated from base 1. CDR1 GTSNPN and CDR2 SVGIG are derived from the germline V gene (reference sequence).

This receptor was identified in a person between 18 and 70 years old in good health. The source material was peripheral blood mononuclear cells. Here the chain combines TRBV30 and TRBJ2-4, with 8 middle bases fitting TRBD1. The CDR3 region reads CAWSDRGFNYGQYF. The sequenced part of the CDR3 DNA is TGTGCCTGGAGTGACAGGGGGTTTAACTATGGT. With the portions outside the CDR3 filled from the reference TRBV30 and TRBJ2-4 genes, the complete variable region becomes SQTIHQWPATLVQPVGSPLSLECTVEGTSNPNLYWYRQAAGRGLQLLFYSVGIGQISSEVPQNLSASRPQDRQFILSSKKLLLSDSGFYLCAWSDRGFNYGQYFGAGTRLSVL.